These T cell receptor beta chains were read from a single sample in a study of blood T cell repertoires in COVID-19. The repertoire was sequenced with immunoSEQ multiplex PCR; TCRdb's copy has only in-frame clones and lacks some. The profile shows some 280,000 clones, about 91% of them singletons. Sequencing input: peripheral blood. These receptors all stem from a woman aged 55-70 years with acute or convalescent COVID-19. Each CDR3 is given with its conserved first and last residue. D genes are given only for firm matches. The size entry is marked missing in some rows and otherwise reads once, few, many or a size class.

-	TRBV28	TRBJ2-3	TRBD1	CASSYGGQLGSTDTQYF	TGTGCCAGCAGTTATGGGGGACAGCTAGGGAGCACAGATACGCAGTATTTT
once	TRBV4-1	TRBJ1-3	-	CASSQPDSVGNTIYF	TGCGCCAGCAGCCAACCCGACTCGGTTGGAAACACCATATATTTT
-	TRBV7-2	TRBJ2-1	-	CASSLRRGNNEQFF	TGTGCCAGCAGCTTACGGCGGGGTAACAATGAGCAGTTCTTC
-	TRBV27	TRBJ2-2	-	CASSRRRVNTGELFF	TGTGCCAGCAGTAGGAGACGGGTGAACACCGGGGAGCTGTTTTTT
-	TRBV14	TRBJ1-3	-	CASSQGGITIYF	TGTGCCAGCAGCCAAGGAGGGATAACCATATATTTT
-	TRBV7-9	TRBJ1-1	TRBD1	CASSAGTVVGVNTEAFF	TGTGCCAGCAGCGCGGGGACAGTGGTAGGGGTCAACACTGAAGCTTTCTTT
-	TRBV4-1	TRBJ2-5	TRBD2	CASSQVWERGLETQYF	TGCGCCAGCAGCCAAGTCTGGGAGCGGGGGCTAGAGACCCAGTACTTC
few	TRBV4-3	TRBJ1-1	-	CASSQGKEKLRGYNTEAFF	TGCGCCAGCAGCCAAGGAAAGGAGAAACTGCGGGGCTATAACACTGAAGCTTTCTTT
once	TRBV29-1	TRBJ2-5	-	CSVEGFGETQYF	TGCAGCGTTGAAGGGTTCGGAGAGACCCAGTACTTC
-	TRBV5-1	TRBJ1-6	TRBD1	CASSLAGTGMGSPLHF	TGCGCCAGCAGCTTGGCCGGGACAGGAATGGGTTCACCCCTCCACTTT
-	TRBV5-1	TRBJ1-6	-	CASSSTGPSSYNSPLHF	TGCGCCAGCAGCTCGACAGGCCCTAGCTCCTATAATTCACCCCTCCACTTT
-	TRBV9	TRBJ2-7	-	CASSLRPAGSRGEQYF	TGTGCCAGCAGCTTAAGACCCGCGGGATCTAGGGGCGAGCAGTACTTC
-	TRBV4-1	TRBJ2-7	TRBD1	CASSQDGTGWLSYEQYF	TGCGCCAGCAGCCAAGATGGGACAGGGTGGCTCTCCTACGAGCAGTACTTC
-	TRBV28	TRBJ2-1	-	CASRSNGGNEQFF	TGTGCCAGCAGGTCGAATGGGGGGAATGAGCAGTTCTTC
once	TRBV7-2	TRBJ1-5	-	CASSLAVRGQQPQHF	TGTGCCAGCAGCTTAGCGGTTAGGGGACAACAGCCCCAGCATTTT
once	TRBV5-4	TRBJ2-5	TRBD1	CASSLTGGRETQYF	TGTGCCAGCAGCTTGACAGGGGGCAGGGAGACCCAGTACTTC
-	TRBV7-9	TRBJ2-7	TRBD2	CASSTREGIHEQYF	TGTGCCAGCAGCACAAGGGAGGGTATCCACGAGCAGTACTTC
-	TRBV24-1	TRBJ1-2	-	CATSDLQGTDYGYTF	TGTGCCACCAGTGATTTGCAGGGGACGGACTATGGCTACACCTTC
-	TRBV28	TRBJ2-7	-	CASSSPGPTNEQYF	TGTGCCAGCAGTTCTCCAGGGCCCACCAACGAGCAGTACTTC
-	TRBV14	TRBJ1-5	-	CASSRAGPNQPQHF	TGTGCCAGCAGCCGGGCAGGTCCGAATCAGCCCCAGCATTTT
-	TRBV6-2/TRBV6-3	TRBJ1-5	-	CASSLSDSRIGQPQHF	TGTGCCAGCAGCCTAAGCGACAGCCGTATTGGTCAGCCCCAGCATTTT
-	TRBV3-1/TRBV3-2	TRBJ1-6	TRBD1	CASSQGAGTGGSPLHF	TGTGCCAGCAGCCAAGGGGCCGGTACAGGGGGATCACCCCTCCACTTT
-	TRBV5-1	TRBJ1-4	TRBD1	CASSLETGAGEKLFF	TGCGCCAGCAGCTTGGAGACAGGGGCTGGTGAAAAACTGTTTTTT
-	TRBV3-1/TRBV3-2	TRBJ2-5	TRBD2	CASSQDNRLAGGHETQYF	TGTGCCAGCAGCCAAGATAACCGCCTAGCGGGGGGGCATGAGACCCAGTACTTC
-	TRBV19	TRBJ1-5	-	CASSWGQGNQPQHF	TGTGCCAGTAGCTGGGGGCAGGGGAATCAGCCCCAGCATTTT
-	TRBV19	TRBJ1-4	-	CASSMGQAREKLFF	TGTGCCAGTAGTATGGGGCAGGCGCGTGAAAAACTGTTTTTT
-	TRBV15	TRBJ2-1	-	CATSRGTYSEQFF	TGTGCCACCAGCAGAGGCACTTATAGTGAGCAGTTCTTC
-	TRBV2	TRBJ1-1	TRBD1	CASSRQGFRTEAFF	TGTGCCAGCAGTCGACAGGGATTTCGGACTGAAGCTTTCTTT
once	TRBV2	TRBJ2-3	-	CASSPAGRGADTQYF	TGTGCCAGCAGCCCAGCCGGCCGCGGCGCAGATACGCAGTATTTT
once	TRBV10-3	TRBJ2-1	TRBD2	CAISELAGGNEQFF	TGTGCCATCAGTGAGCTAGCGGGAGGCAATGAGCAGTTCTTC
-	TRBV2	TRBJ1-6	-	CASSEALRGSNSPLHF	TGTGCCAGCAGTGAAGCGCTTCGGGGGTCTAATTCACCCCTCCACTTT
once	TRBV7-6	TRBJ1-1	-	CASSLAGGRPREAFF	TGTGCCAGCAGCTTAGCTGGGGGCAGGCCGCGTGAAGCTTTCTTT
-	TRBV6-5	TRBJ1-1	-	CASSGGSPTEAFF	TGTGCCAGCAGCGGAGGGTCCCCCACTGAAGCTTTCTTT
-	TRBV6-6	TRBJ1-1	-	CARSGAGTEAFF	TGTGCAAGAAGTGGGGCCGGGACTGAAGCTTTCTTT
-	TRBV12-3/TRBV12-4	TRBJ2-1	-	CASSPDFLNEQFF	TGTGCCAGCAGTCCAGACTTCCTAAATGAGCAGTTCTTC
many	TRBV5-1	TRBJ1-1	-	CASSTPGETTEAFF	TGCGCCAGCAGCACCCCCGGGGAGACCACTGAAGCTTTCTTT
-	TRBV2	TRBJ1-5	TRBD1	CASSLTGGNQPQHF	TGTGCCAGCAGTCTGACAGGGGGCAATCAGCCCCAGCATTTT
-	TRBV29-1	TRBJ2-1	-	CSVESPRYNEQFF	TGCAGCGTTGAATCTCCCAGGTATAATGAGCAGTTCTTC
-	TRBV19	TRBJ1-5	TRBD1	CASSIGERQGALGSNQPQHF	TGTGCCAGTAGTATAGGAGAGCGCCAGGGGGCATTGGGTAGCAATCAGCCCCAGCATTTT
few	TRBV9	TRBJ1-2	-	CASSVGTGIYGYTF	TGTGCCAGCAGCGTAGGTACGGGAATCTATGGCTACACCTTC
few	TRBV7-2	TRBJ2-7	-	CASSFSRQWLAEQYF	TGTGCCAGCAGCTTTTCTCGACAGTGGCTCGCCGAGCAGTACTTC
-	TRBV18	TRBJ2-5	-	CATGIGQQETQYF	TGTGCCACCGGGATCGGGCAGCAAGAGACCCAGTACTTC
-	TRBV6-5	TRBJ1-2	-	CASKEVRYGYTF	TGTGCCAGCAAGGAGGTGCGCTATGGCTACACCTTC
-	TRBV13	TRBJ2-7	-	CASSSSSYEQYF	TGTGCCAGCAGCTCGAGCTCCTACGAGCAGTACTTC
-	TRBV5-4	TRBJ1-6	-	CASSLEAGDVAALHF	TGTGCCAGCAGCTTGGAAGCAGGGGACGTCGCGGCCCTCCACTTT
-	TRBV2	TRBJ1-6	-	CASRGEYNSPLHF	TGTGCCAGCAGAGGAGAATATAATTCACCCCTCCACTTT
-	TRBV11-1	TRBJ1-6	-	CASSLGGGGRHSPLHF	TGTGCCAGCAGCTTAGGAGGTGGGGGCAGACACTCACCCCTCCACTTT